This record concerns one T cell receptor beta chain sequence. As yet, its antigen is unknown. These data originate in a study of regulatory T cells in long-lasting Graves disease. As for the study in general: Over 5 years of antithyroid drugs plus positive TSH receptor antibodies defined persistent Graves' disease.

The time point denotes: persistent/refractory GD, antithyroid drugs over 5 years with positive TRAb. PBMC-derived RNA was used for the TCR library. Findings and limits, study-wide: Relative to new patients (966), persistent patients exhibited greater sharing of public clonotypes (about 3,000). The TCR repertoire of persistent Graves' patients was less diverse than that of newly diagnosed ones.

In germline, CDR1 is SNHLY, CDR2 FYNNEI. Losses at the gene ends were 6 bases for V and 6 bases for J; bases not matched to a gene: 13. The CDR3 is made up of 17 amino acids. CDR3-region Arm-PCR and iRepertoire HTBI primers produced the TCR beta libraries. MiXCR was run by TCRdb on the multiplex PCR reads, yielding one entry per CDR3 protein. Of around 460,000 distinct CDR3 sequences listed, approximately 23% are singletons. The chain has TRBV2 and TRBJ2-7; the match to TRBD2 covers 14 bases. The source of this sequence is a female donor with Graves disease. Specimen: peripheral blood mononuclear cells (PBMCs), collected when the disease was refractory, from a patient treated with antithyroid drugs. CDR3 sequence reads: CASRLSGTSGRSGEQYF. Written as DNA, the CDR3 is TGTGCCAGCAGGCTTTCCGGGACTAGCGGGAGATCGGGCGAGCAGTACTTC. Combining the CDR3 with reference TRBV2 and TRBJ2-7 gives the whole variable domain EPEVTQTPSHQVTQMGQEVILRCVPISNHLYFYWYRQILGQKVEFLVSFYNNEISEKSEIFDDQFSVERPDGSNFTLKIRSTKLEDSAMYFCASRLSGTSGRSGEQYFGPGTRLTVT.